This TCR beta chain was obtained from a study of blood T cell repertoires in COVID-19. The table came from immunoSEQ multiplex PCR; TCRdb's copy has only in-frame clones and leaves some out. The table lists under 200,000 clones, 70% to 90% of them singletons, with 6.5% to 8.5% in the top ten. Germline CDR1 MNHNY, CDR2 SVGAGI (reference sequence). The V gene lost 7 bases and the J gene lost 4 bases, with 19 bases spanning the gap. The CDR3 contains 16 residues. Cohorts were based on clinical histories the participants reported. Input material: PBMCs or T cells enriched from blood (not recorded which). The chain recombines TRBV6-6 with TRBJ1-4, with a weak D call TRBD1 (6 bases). This sequence originates from a woman between 50 and 59 years old who had recovered from COVID-19. The CDR3 DNA reads as TGTGCCAGCACCCCCAGGGGAGGGACATTTAATGAAAAACTGTTTTTT. Translated, it gives CASTPRGGTFNEKLFF.